This T cell receptor (beta chain) was recorded in a study of cytomegalovirus exposure and HLA in healthy donors. It was with 60 Vbeta and 13 Jbeta primers that the PCR ran. Only in-frame clones appear in the TCRdb table, and some are missing; sequencing was by immunoSEQ multiplex PCR. The sample contains roughly 150,000 clones, roughly 77% of which appear only once. This clone was observed a few times. Its target is not known. General observations from the study: The authors later found TCR association rates varying by HLA locus, with DRB1 most and HLA-C fewest. Rarity marked most TCR sequences, yet some public TCRs occurred in many donors.

The sequencing input was PBMCs. The TCR was taken from a man younger than 35 in good health and CMV-seropositive.

The CDR3 spells CASSLTAGADTQYF. The CDR3 region has the DNA TGTGCCAGCAGCTTAACGGCCGGAGCAGATACGCAGTATTTT. The rearrangement links TRBV7-7 to TRBJ2-3; D remains unclear. Trimming took off 2 bases at V and 4 bases at J, with 10 bases between the two ends. Germline CDR1 SSHAT, CDR2 FNYEAQ (reference sequence). The CDR3 is 14 amino acids. Filled out from reference TRBV7-7 and TRBJ2-3, the complete variable domain reads GAGVSQSPRYKVTKRGQDVTLRCDPISSHATLYWYQQALGQGPEFLTYFNYEAQPDKSGLPSDRFSAERPEGSISTLTIQRTEQRDSAMYRCASSLTAGADTQYFGPGTRLTVL.